Each of the 26 T cell receptor beta chains below was sequenced from the same sample in a study of cytomegalovirus exposure and HLA in healthy donors. PCR employed 60 Vbeta and 13 Jbeta primers. The method was immunoSEQ multiplex PCR; TCRdb's version includes in-frame clones alone and lacks a portion of them. The table for this sample gives just over 60,000 clones. Material: PBMCs. These receptors were taken from a man aged 25 to 45 in good health and CMV-seropositive.

The chain is built from TRBV11-3 and TRBJ1-4, with D perhaps matching TRBD1 (6 bases). The CDR3 is 14 amino acids. Deletions cut 3 bases from V and 7 bases from J, with 12 bases between. The V gene's germline CDR1 is SGHNT and CDR2 YENEEA. The CDR3, as DNA: TGTGCCAGCAGCTTGGGGACAAGAGGTGAAAAACTGTTTTTT. Translating it yields CASSLGTRGEKLFF.

In DNA form, the CDR3 reads TGTGCCTGGAGTCCCCCTTTGGCCAAAAACATTCAGTACTTC. Residues: CAWSPPLAKNIQYF. The chain couples TRBV30 to TRBJ2-4; D remains ambiguous. With 2 bases removed from V and 1 base from J, the gap between germline ends came to 9 bases. This CDR3 has 14 residues. Germline V gene sequence: CDR1 GTSNPN, CDR2 SVGIG (reference sequence).

This chain links TRBV6-5 with TRBJ1-2; TRBD1 might be the D (5 bases). The germline CDR1 and CDR2 sequences are MNHEY and SVGAGI. The CDR3 is 15 amino acids. V was shortened by 7 bases and J by 2 bases, with 17 bases between the two germline ends. The CDR3 loop reads CASTNPAGGNYGYTF. The CDR3 DNA is TGTGCCAGCACCAACCCGGCCGGGGGGAACTATGGCTACACCTTC.

This sequence joins TRBV5-1 and TRBJ1-1; no definite D call. Trimming left V 4 bases short and J 3 bases short, with 10 bases between. Germline loops: CDR1 SGHRS, CDR2 YFSETQ. The CDR3 is 13 residues long. Here the CDR3 DNA reads TGCGCCAGCAGCCATACAGTTTACACTGAAGCTTTCTTT. It is translated as CASSHTVYTEAFF.

The CDR3 loop is CSVGERVDYGYTF. DNA of the CDR3: TGCAGCGTTGGGGAGAGGGTCGACTATGGCTACACCTTC. V usage is TRBV29-1 and J usage is TRBJ1-2; the D is unclear. CDR3 length: 13 residues. The germline V and J ends were trimmed by 4 bases and 3 bases, with 12 bases remaining between them. From germline, CDR1 is SQVTM and CDR2 ANQGSEA.

The chain has TRBV4-1 and TRBJ2-4, with TRBD2 matching over 7 bases. The length of the CDR3 is 20 residues. The germline V gene has CDR1 MGHRA and CDR2 YSYEKL. Unmatched junction bases numbered 23, after V lost 0 bases and J lost 9 bases. This CDR3 is CASSQEERGRTSLGSGIQYF. The CDR3 DNA sequence: TGCGCCAGCAGCCAAGAAGAGAGGGGAAGGACTAGTTTGGGGTCTGGCATTCAGTACTTC.

The genes are TRBV19 and TRBJ2-7; D is perhaps TRBD2 (5 bases). This CDR3 comprises 13 residues. The V gene lost 5 bases and the J gene lost 5 bases, with 13 bases spanning the gap. CDR1 is LNHDA, CDR2 SQIVND, per germline (reference sequence). The CDR3 DNA is TGTGCCAGTAGTTTAGGTGTCGGGGACGAGCAGTACTTC. Its translation: CASSLGVGDEQYF.

The rearrangement joins TRBV7-2 to TRBJ1-5; TRBD1 aligns across 10 bases. The CDR3 totals 16 residues. Germline assignment: CDR1 SGHTA and CDR2 FQGNSA. V trimming: 5 bases; J trimming: 4 bases; junction bases outside the gene matches: 8. CDR3 in amino acids: CASSREWTGGNQPQHF. DNA for the CDR3: TGTGCCAGCAGCCGCGAGTGGACAGGGGGAAATCAGCCCCAGCATTTT.

The rearrangement joins TRBV10-3 to TRBJ1-4; D not resolved. The CDR3 totals 13 residues. Germline lookup yields CDR1 ENHRY and CDR2 SYGVKD. Trimming cost V 3 bases and J 7 bases, with 9 bases left between them. CDR3 in amino acids: CAISEKDSEKLFF. In nucleotides, the CDR3 is TGTGCCATCAGTGAAAAGGACTCTGAAAAACTGTTTTTT.

V and J are TRBV7-6 and TRBJ2-2, with 11 bases lining up with TRBD2. The CDR3 totals 16 residues. CDR1 and CDR2 from the germline V gene are SGHVS and FNYEAQ. V dropped 4 bases and J dropped 3; count of bases not matched to a gene: 4. The CDR3, as DNA: TGTGCCAGCAGCTCGACTAGCGGGGCATACACCGGGGAGCTGTTTTTT. Amino acid sequence: CASSSTSGAYTGELFF.

The chain recombines TRBV5-1 with TRBJ2-3; D not resolved. The CDR3 contains 14 residues. The ends were cut back, 0 bases at V and 2 bases at J, with 7 bases in the middle. Germline loops: CDR1 SGHRS, CDR2 YFSETQ. DNA of the CDR3: TGCGCCAGCAGCTTGGAAGCTCCCACAGATACGCAGTATTTT. Amino acid sequence: CASSLEAPTDTQYF. The variable domain in full, completed from reference TRBV5-1 and TRBJ2-3, reads KAGVTQTPRYLIKTRGQQVTLSCSPISGHRSVSWYQQTPGQGLQFLFEYFSETQRNKGNFPGRFSGRQFSNSRSEMNVSTLELGDSALYLCASSLEAPTDTQYFGPGTRLTVL.

With respect to this clone: This sample also contains other DNA sequences that code for the same CDR3. This chain joins TRBV20-1 and TRBJ2-7; D remains ambiguous. The CDR3 is 11 amino acids. V was cut by 6 bases and J by 7 bases, with 13 bases left in between. The germline gives CDR1 DFQATT, CDR2 SNEGSKA (reference sequence). The CDR3 region is CSAKFRYEQYF. As DNA, the CDR3 is TGCAGTGCCAAATTCAGGTATGAGCAGTACTTC.

The chain carries TRBV11-2 and TRBJ2-6; the D gene is possibly TRBD2 (5 bases). Per germline, CDR1 SGHAT and CDR2 FQNNGV. Trimming pared 5 bases from V and 12 bases from J, leaving 8 bases between. This CDR3 is built from 11 residues. Here the CDR3 DNA reads TGTGCCAGCAGCCCCCGGGGCGTCCTGACTTTC. This translates into CASSPRGVLTF.

The CDR3 loop reads CASSQVRPGMYGYTF. The CDR3 nucleotides are TGCGCCAGCAGCCAAGTACGGCCAGGCATGTATGGCTACACCTTC. The V and J genes are TRBV4-1 and TRBJ1-2; D is unclear. From germline, CDR1 is MGHRA and CDR2 YSYEKL. Between the trimmed V and J ends, which lost 1 base and 5 bases, there was a span of 14 bases. The length of the CDR3 is 15 residues.

This chain links TRBV7-2 with TRBJ2-3, with 9 nucleotides matching TRBD2. J lost 6 bases, V lost 3 bases, and 4 bases had no gene match. This CDR3 is built from 14 residues. Looked up from germline, CDR1 is SGHTA and CDR2 is FQGNSA. The CDR3 protein is CASSFIGTSDTQYF. The CDR3 DNA follows: TGTGCCAGCAGCTTTATAGGGACTAGCGATACGCAGTATTTT.

The chain recombines TRBV12-1 with TRBJ2-7; the table's D call TRBD1 went unverified against the DNA. TRBV12-1 is a pseudogene segment. The CDR3 covers 17 residues. For the CDR3, the DNA is TGTGCCAGCAGCTACATCCCCTTAGACAGGGAATGGCTCGAGCAGTACTTC. The encoded protein is CASSYIPLDREWLEQYF.

In DNA form, the CDR3 reads TGTGCCAGCAGCCAATCCGGGACAGGGGTATTCTACGAGCAGTACTTC. Translation: CASSQSGTGVFYEQYF. The chain joins TRBV4-2 to TRBJ2-7; 10 bases agree with TRBD1. Germline trimming cut 2 bases from V and 3 bases from J; bases unmatched to any gene: 7. The CDR3 has 16 residues. Germline lookup yields CDR1 LGHNA and CDR2 YNFKEQ.

The chain employs TRBV23-1 and TRBJ1-4; no clear D gene. TRBV23-1 is reported as an ORF; its role is uncertain. This CDR3 is 14 amino acids long. Trimming removed 0 bases from V and 6 bases from J, with 8 bases in between. DNA of the CDR3: TGCGCCAGCAGTCAATCGTTACTAGATGAAAAACTGTTTTTT. This codes for CASSQSLLDEKLFF.

Measured by frequency, this clone is medium-sized. The sample contains more than one DNA sequence encoding this CDR3. The V and J genes are TRBV19 and TRBJ1-5; D remains unclear. Germline values: CDR1 LNHDA, CDR2 SQIVND (reference sequence). The CDR3 consists of 13 residues. V gave up 5 bases and J gave up 7 bases, with 12 bases separating them. The CDR3 spells CASSPGVQQPQHF. Here the CDR3 DNA reads TGTGCCAGTAGTCCCGGGGTTCAGCAGCCCCAGCATTTT.

With regard to this clone: A read error may account for a junction end that differs from germline. The chain recombines TRBV18 with TRBJ2-1; D is perhaps TRBD2 (6 bases). The CDR3 is 17 amino acids. The germline V gene has CDR1 KGHSH and CDR2 LQKENI. The CDR3 region is CASSNHAGPRSDNEQFF. The CDR3 DNA follows: TGTGCCAGCTCAAACCACGCGGGGCCCCGCTCCGACAATGAGCAGTTCTTC.

This chain links TRBV15 with TRBJ2-7, with a weak D call TRBD2 (5 bases). Between the trimmed V and J ends, which lost 1 base and 2 bases, there was a span of 12 bases. This CDR3 is built from 15 residues. The germline V gene encodes CDR1 LNHNV and CDR2 YYDKDF (reference sequence). CDR3 nucleotide sequence: TGTGCCACCAGCAGAGTTGGAGGCCCAGCCTACGAGCAGTACTTC. It is translated as CATSRVGGPAYEQYF.

Turning to this clone: The junction departs from germline at one end; a sequencing error may be responsible. The same CDR3 arises from other DNA sequences in this sample as well. The V call is TRBV7-8, the J call TRBJ2-4, with 9 nucleotides matching TRBD1. Germline values: CDR1 SGHVS, CDR2 FQNEAQ. The CDR3 consists of 15 residues. The CDR3: CASSLVQGAGNIQYF. Here the CDR3 DNA reads TGCGCCAGCAGCTTAGTACAGGGGGCAGGGAACATTCAGTACTTC.

The chain is built from TRBV30 and TRBJ1-2; 8 bases agree with TRBD1. Germline loops: CDR1 GTSNPN, CDR2 SVGIG (reference sequence). The CDR3 has 14 residues. Germline trimming cut 7 bases from V and 5 bases from J; bases unmatched to any gene: 12. The CDR3 sequence: CASPDSGQGYGYTF. CDR3 in DNA: TGTGCCTCCCCCGACAGCGGACAGGGTTATGGCTACACCTTC.

This rearrangement joins TRBV29-1 to TRBJ2-7, with 12 bases that match TRBD1. V lost 8 bases and J lost 5; bases outside the gene matches: 7. The length of the CDR3 is 13 residues. Germline loops: CDR1 SQVTM, CDR2 ANQGSEA. CDR3 amino acids: CSTPGQGAHEQYF. The CDR3 region has the DNA TGCAGCACACCGGGACAGGGGGCCCACGAGCAGTACTTC.

V gene TRBV5-4 combines with J gene TRBJ2-7, with D maybe TRBD1 (6 bases). V lost 4 bases and J lost 2, with 16 bases in between. The germline V gene encodes CDR1 SGHNT and CDR2 YYREEE (reference sequence). This CDR3 has 15 residues. The DNA for the CDR3 is TGTGCCAGCAGCCGAAACAGGGAAAGGGCCTACGAGCAGTACTTC. Residues: CASSRNRERAYEQYF.

The V call is TRBV6-1, the J call TRBJ1-1, with D possibly matching TRBD1 (6 bases). Trimming took off 6 bases at V and 8 bases at J, with 13 bases between the two ends. CDR1 is MNHNS, CDR2 SASEGT, per germline. The CDR3 covers 12 residues. As DNA, the CDR3 is TGTGCCAGCAGACTACAGGGTGGGGAAGCTTTCTTT. Its protein is CASRLQGGEAFF.